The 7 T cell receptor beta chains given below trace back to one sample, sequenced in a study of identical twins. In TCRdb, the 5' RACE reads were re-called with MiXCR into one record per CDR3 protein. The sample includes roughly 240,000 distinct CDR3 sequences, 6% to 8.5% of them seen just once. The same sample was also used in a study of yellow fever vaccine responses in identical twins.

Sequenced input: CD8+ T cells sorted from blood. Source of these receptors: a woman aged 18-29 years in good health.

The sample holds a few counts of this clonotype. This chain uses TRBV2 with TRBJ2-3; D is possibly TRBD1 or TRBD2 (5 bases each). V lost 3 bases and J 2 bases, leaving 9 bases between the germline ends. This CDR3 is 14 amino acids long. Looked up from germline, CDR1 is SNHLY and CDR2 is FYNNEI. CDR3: CASSDPGTTDTQYF. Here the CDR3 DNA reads TGTGCCAGCAGTGATCCCGGGACCACAGATACGCAGTATTTT.

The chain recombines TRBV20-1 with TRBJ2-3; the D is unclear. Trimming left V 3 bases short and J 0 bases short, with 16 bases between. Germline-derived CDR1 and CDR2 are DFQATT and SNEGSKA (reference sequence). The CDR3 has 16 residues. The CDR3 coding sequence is TGCAGTGCTAGCTATACCGAGAGACCGAGCACAGATACGCAGTATTTT. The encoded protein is CSASYTERPSTDTQYF.

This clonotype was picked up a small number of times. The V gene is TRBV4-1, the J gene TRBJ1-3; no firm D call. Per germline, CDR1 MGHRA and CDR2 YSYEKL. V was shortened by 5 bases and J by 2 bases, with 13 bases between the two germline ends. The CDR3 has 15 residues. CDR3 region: CASSSDVGAGNTIYF. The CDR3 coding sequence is TGCGCCAGCAGCTCGGATGTCGGTGCTGGAAACACCATATATTTT.

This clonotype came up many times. CDR3 DNA sequence: TGTGCCAGCAGCCAACTCCCTAGCGGGGGGGGCGCGGGCTCCTACAATGAGCAGTTCTTC. Its protein product is CASSQLPSGGGAGSYNEQFF. This chain joins TRBV4-2 and TRBJ2-1; 12 nucleotides agree with TRBD2. This CDR3 is built from 20 residues. In germline, CDR1 is LGHNA, CDR2 YNFKEQ. The ends lost 2 bases at V and 0 bases at J; junction bases unmatched: 11.

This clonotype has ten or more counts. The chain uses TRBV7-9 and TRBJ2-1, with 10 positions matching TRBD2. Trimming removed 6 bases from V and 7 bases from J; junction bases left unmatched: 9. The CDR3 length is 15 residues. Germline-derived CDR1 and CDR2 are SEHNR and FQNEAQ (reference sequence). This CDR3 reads CASSPSGGAENEQFF. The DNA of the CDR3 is TGTGCCAGCAGTCCAAGCGGGGGGGCGGAAAATGAGCAGTTCTTC. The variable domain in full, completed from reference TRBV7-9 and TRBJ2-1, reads DTGVSQNPRHKITKRGQNVTFRCDPISEHNRLYWYRQTLGQGPEFLTYFQNEAQLEKSRLLSDRFSAERPKGSFSTLEIQRTEQGDSAMYLCASSPSGGAENEQFFGPGTRLTVL.

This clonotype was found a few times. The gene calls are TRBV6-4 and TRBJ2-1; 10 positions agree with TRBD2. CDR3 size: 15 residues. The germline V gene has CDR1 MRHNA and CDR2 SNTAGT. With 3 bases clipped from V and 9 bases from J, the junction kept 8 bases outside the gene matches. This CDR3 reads CASSESAGGLSEQFF. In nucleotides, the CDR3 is TGTGCCAGCAGTGAATCAGCGGGGGGGCTCAGTGAGCAGTTCTTC.

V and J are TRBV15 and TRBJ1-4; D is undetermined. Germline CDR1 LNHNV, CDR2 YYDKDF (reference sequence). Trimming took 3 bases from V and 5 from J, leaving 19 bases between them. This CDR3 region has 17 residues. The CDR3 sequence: CATSRSKIRVANEKLFF. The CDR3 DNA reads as TGTGCCACCAGCAGGTCCAAGATTCGGGTCGCAAATGAAAAACTGTTTTTT.